This TCR beta chain appears in the sequencing data of a study of post-analysis software for immune sequencing data. For the study at large: The patients showed relapsing-remitting, secondary progressive and progressive-relapsing multiple sclerosis courses.

The CDR3 spans 14 residues. Germline V lookup: CDR1 SGHRS, CDR2 YFSETQ. The V end was cut by 2 bases, the J end by 4 bases, with 13 bases between. TCR beta cDNA libraries included unique molecular identifiers. cDNA molecules numbering some 500,000 came from about 1 to 10 million T cells. TCRdb ran MiXCR on the PCR reads and lists one entry per CDR3 protein. The profile covers roughly 170,000 distinct CDR3 sequences, with approximately 30% appearing a single time and about 1.6% taken by the ten largest. Findings and caveats of the study: Higher frequency in patients than in controls was seen for roughly five TRBV segments, with TRBV5-6, TRBV5-1 and TRBV20-1 among them. Those with multiple sclerosis, the patient group, showed significantly lower normalized Chao1 diversity than controls. F measure clustering grouped samples strongly by preparation batch.

This clonotype was detected many times. Its specificity is not known. The sample taken for sequencing was blood. The sequence derives from a girl aged 5 to 17 with multiple sclerosis. The chain joins TRBV5-1 to TRBJ2-7; a weak D match, TRBD2 (5 bases). The CDR3 spells CASSLPTILYEQYF. The CDR3 DNA sequence: TGCGCCAGCAGCTTACCGACTATTCTATACGAGCAGTACTTC.